Shown below are 30 T cell receptor beta chains from a single sample sequenced in a study of blood T cell repertoires in COVID-19. Data came from immunoSEQ multiplex PCR; TCRdb stores just in-frame clones and leaves some out. This repertoire shows under 300,000 clones, about 80% found once; its top ten account for approximately 9%. Sequencing input: peripheral blood. The receptors derive from a woman between 50 and 59 years old who had recovered from COVID-19.

The V and J genes are TRBV15 and TRBJ1-1; D not resolved. The germline gives CDR1 LNHNV, CDR2 YYDKDF (reference sequence). The ends were cut back, 0 bases at V and 1 base at J, with 15 bases in the middle. The length of the CDR3 is 17 residues. For the CDR3, the DNA is TGTGCCACCAGCAGAGAGTTACCTTTTGGAGGGAACACTGAAGCTTTCTTT. Protein sequence: CATSRELPFGGNTEAFF.

The rearrangement uses TRBV5-1 and TRBJ2-1, with 7 nucleotides matching TRBD2. Germline trimming cut 6 bases from V and 4 bases from J; bases unmatched to any gene: 10. CDR3 length: 15 amino acids. Germline CDR1 reads SGHRS; CDR2 reads YFSETQ. CDR3 in DNA: TGCGCCAGCACCTGGCGTGCGGGGGATTACAATGAGCAGTTCTTC. It codes for CASTWRAGDYNEQFF.

For the CDR3, the DNA is TGCAGCGTTGGGGCGGGGGCGAGGGGCTACACCTTC. It is translated as CSVGAGARGYTF. V and J are TRBV29-1 and TRBJ1-2; D is perhaps TRBD1 (6 bases). Germline-derived CDR1 and CDR2 are SQVTM and ANQGSEA. The CDR3 runs to 12 residues. Trimming stripped 4 bases from V and 8 bases from J, with 14 bases between.

The chain joins TRBV15 to TRBJ2-5, with 7 bases matching TRBD1. Germline values: CDR1 LNHNV, CDR2 YYDKDF (reference sequence). J was trimmed by 2 bases and V by 3 bases; bases with no gene match: 6. This CDR3 has 15 residues. The CDR3 DNA follows: TGTGCCACCAGCAGCCGGGACAGCAGACAAGAGACCCAGTACTTC. Translation gives CATSSRDSRQETQYF.

The chain couples TRBV9 to TRBJ2-2; 9 nucleotides agree with TRBD2. This CDR3 has 19 residues. The V gene's germline CDR1 is SGDLS and CDR2 YYNGEE. The junction had 12 bases not matched to a gene; V was cut back by 3 bases and J by 0 bases. CDR3 sequence reads: CASSAASAGGSANTGELFF. The CDR3 nucleotides are TGTGCCAGCAGCGCCGCCTCAGCGGGGGGCTCCGCGAACACCGGGGAGCTGTTTTTT.

The rearrangement joins TRBV6-5 to TRBJ1-1; 8 positions match TRBD1. Germline V gene lookup returns CDR1 MNHEY and CDR2 SVGAGI. With 5 bases clipped from V and 6 bases from J, the junction kept 11 bases outside the gene matches. The CDR3 consists of 15 residues. The CDR3 here is CASSLAGTGGPEAFF. The CDR3 nucleotides read TGTGCCAGCAGTCTTGCCGGGACAGGAGGGCCTGAAGCTTTCTTT.

The chain couples TRBV10-3 to TRBJ2-2; 8 bases are shared with TRBD2. The CDR3 length is 16 residues. CDR1 ENHRY and CDR2 SYGVKD come from the germline V gene. Losses at the gene ends were 0 bases for V and 7 bases for J; bases not matched to a gene: 7. Here the CDR3 DNA reads TGTGCCATCAGTGAGTCGTTCGGGAGGGCGAACGGGGAGCTGTTTTTT. Amino acids: CAISESFGRANGELFF.

This clone was detected ten times or more. This chain joins TRBV5-6 and TRBJ1-4; 7 bases are a match to TRBD1. Losses at the gene ends were 5 bases for V and 6 bases for J; bases not matched to a gene: 4. The CDR3 covers 13 residues. Per germline, CDR1 SGHDT and CDR2 YYEEEE. The CDR3 DNA reads TGTGCCAGCAGTCTAGACAGGGATGAAAAACTGTTTTTT. Translating it yields CASSLDRDEKLFF.

This clone was seen a few times. This chain connects TRBV4-3 to TRBJ2-6; 8 bases map to TRBD1. The CDR3 runs to 17 residues. Germline trimming cut 4 bases from V and 0 bases from J; bases unmatched to any gene: 5. Germline values: CDR1 LGHNA, CDR2 YSLEER. The CDR3 loop is CASSRGQGSSGANVLTF. The CDR3 nucleotides read TGCGCCAGCAGCCGCGGACAGGGCAGCTCTGGGGCCAACGTCCTGACTTTC.

This rearrangement joins TRBV28 to TRBJ1-5; 11 positions agree with TRBD1. The V and J ends lost 3 bases and 5 bases, in that order; junction bases with no gene match: 6. The germline CDR1 and CDR2 sequences are MDHEN and SYDVKM. There are 16 residues in the CDR3. CDR3 sequence: CASSFHGTGGDQPQHF. DNA for the CDR3: TGTGCCAGCAGTTTTCACGGGACAGGGGGGGATCAGCCCCAGCATTTT.

The rearrangement joins TRBV6-5 to TRBJ2-3; 12 bases align to TRBD1. CDR1 and CDR2 (germline): MNHEY, SVGAGI. The CDR3 length is 15 residues. V gave up 6 bases and J gave up 7 bases; unmatched junction bases: 8. CDR3 protein: CASRAGTGGGYTQYF. CDR3 nucleotide sequence: TGTGCCAGCAGAGCAGGGACAGGGGGCGGATATACGCAGTATTTT.

V gene TRBV7-3 combines with J gene TRBJ2-2; tentatively, D is TRBD2 (7 bases). CDR1 and CDR2 from the germline V gene are SGHTA and FQGTGA. Trimming stripped 5 bases from V and 2 bases from J, with 15 bases between. The CDR3 is 16 amino acids. The CDR3 is CASSPIGGLNTGELFF. The CDR3 DNA reads TGTGCCAGCAGCCCGATCGGGGGGCTTAACACCGGGGAGCTGTTTTTT.

The CDR3 here is CAWSLGLAGTDTQYF. The CDR3 nucleotides read TGTGCCTGGAGCCTAGGACTAGCGGGCACAGATACGCAGTATTTT. The gene calls are TRBV30 and TRBJ2-3; 10 bases are a match to TRBD2. Trimming removed 3 bases from V and 1 base from J; junction bases left unmatched: 4. Germline loops: CDR1 GTSNPN, CDR2 SVGIG (reference sequence). This CDR3 contains 15 residues.

The V gene is TRBV4-2, the J gene TRBJ2-7; D unclear. Trimming left V 3 bases short and J 0 bases short, with 6 bases between. The CDR3 has 13 amino acids. Germline V gene sequence: CDR1 LGHNA, CDR2 YNFKEQ. The CDR3 DNA sequence: TGTGCCAGCAGCCACCCCCTCTCCTACGAGCAGTACTTC. This translates into CASSHPLSYEQYF.

The chain couples TRBV12-3 or TRBV12-4 to TRBJ2-5, with 7 nucleotides matching TRBD1. The length of the CDR3 is 12 residues. The ends lost 3 bases at V and 5 bases at J; junction bases unmatched: 0. CDR3 DNA: TGTGCCAGCAGTTTCAGGGGGGAGACCCAGTACTTC. Translation gives CASSFRGETQYF.

V is TRBV6-2 or TRBV6-3 and J is TRBJ2-7; D might be TRBD1 (5 bases). V was shortened by 6 bases and J by 4 bases, with 28 bases between the two germline ends. The germline V gene has CDR1 MNHEY and CDR2 SVGEGT. The CDR3 contains 18 residues. CDR3 DNA: TGTGCCAGCAGCCCCCGCCCGGCTTATTCACAGGATGATTACGAGCAGTACTTC. Protein: CASSPRPAYSQDDYEQYF.

The chain uses TRBV6-5 and TRBJ1-1, with 8 bases aligning to TRBD1. Germline V CDR1 and CDR2: MNHEY, SVGAGI. The CDR3 covers 15 residues. V gave up 0 bases and J gave up 5 bases; unmatched junction bases: 5. The CDR3 bases are TGTGCCAGCAGTTACTCGAATACAGGGGGTACTGAAGCTTTCTTT. It yields the protein CASSYSNTGGTEAFF.

This chain joins TRBV18 and TRBJ2-5, with TRBD2 matching 12 bases. Germline V gene data show CDR1 as KGHSH and CDR2 as LQKENI. This CDR3 has 18 residues. The V gene end was trimmed by 10 bases and the J gene end by 4 bases; junction bases not matched to a gene: 19. CDR3 residues: CATRARLAGDPSRETQYF. CDR3 DNA sequence: TGTGCCACCCGAGCCAGACTAGCGGGGGACCCCTCCAGAGAGACCCAGTACTTC.

The chain uses TRBV6-2 or TRBV6-3 and TRBJ2-7; weak D call: TRBD1 (6 bases). The germline gives CDR1 MNHEY, CDR2 SVGEGT. V was trimmed by 0 bases and J by 2 bases, leaving 14 bases between them. The CDR3 is 16 residues long. The chain's CDR3 is CASSYSRPGVAYEQYF. The CDR3 DNA reads TGTGCCAGCAGTTACTCGCGGCCAGGGGTTGCCTACGAGCAGTACTTC.

The J gene is TRBJ1-4, the V gene TRBV27; possibly TRBD1 for D (5 bases). This CDR3 has 16 amino acids. Trimming left V 3 bases short and J 6 bases short, with 17 bases between. Germline CDR1 and CDR2: MNHEY and SMNVEV (reference sequence). This chain's CDR3 is CASSLWGGEGDEKLFF. For the CDR3, the DNA is TGTGCCAGCAGTTTGTGGGGAGGGGAAGGGGATGAAAAACTGTTTTTT.

V gene TRBV7-3 combines with J gene TRBJ2-5, with 7 nucleotides matching TRBD1. Trimming removed 5 bases from V and 4 bases from J; junction bases left unmatched: 7. The CDR3 spans 14 residues. Germline CDR1 is SGHTA and CDR2 is FQGTGA. The CDR3 sequence is CASSPTDRAETQYF. The CDR3, as DNA: TGTGCCAGCAGCCCCACTGACAGGGCAGAGACCCAGTACTTC.

The CDR3 coding sequence is TGTGCCAGCAGCCCCCAAGGGGCCACCGGGGAGCTGTTTTTT. It codes for CASSPQGATGELFF. This sequence joins TRBV7-2 and TRBJ2-2; D may be TRBD1 (5 bases). CDR1 is SGHTA, CDR2 FQGNSA, per germline. The V end was cut by 5 bases, the J end by 4 bases, with 11 bases between. The CDR3 totals 14 residues. The full variable domain, with the rest looked up from reference TRBV7-2 and TRBJ2-2, is GAGVSQSPSNKVTEKGKDVELRCDPISGHTALYWYRQSLGQGLEFLIYFQGNSAPDKSGLPSDRFSAERTGGSVSTLTIQRTQQEDSAVYLCASSPQGATGELFFGEGSRLTVL.

V usage is TRBV5-1 and J usage is TRBJ2-2, with D possibly TRBD2 on 7 matching bases. This CDR3 contains 14 residues. V dropped 5 bases and J dropped 6 bases, with 14 bases sitting between them. Germline CDR1 SGHRS, CDR2 YFSETQ. This chain's CDR3 is CASSPSGTPGELFF. The CDR3 DNA reads as TGCGCCAGCAGTCCGAGCGGGACACCCGGGGAGCTGTTTTTT.

V is TRBV2 and J is TRBJ1-2; D not resolved. V was clipped by 8 bases and J by 9 bases, with 16 bases between them. The CDR3 is made up of 12 amino acids. Germline CDR1 is SNHLY and CDR2 is FYNNEI. For the CDR3, the DNA is TGTGCCAGCGGGGAGGCCCCTAGACGCTACACCTTC. Translated: CASGEAPRRYTF.

The chain couples TRBV7-9 to TRBJ2-7, with a tentative D call TRBD2 (6 bases). The CDR3 loop spans 17 amino acids. Trimming pared 1 base from V and 5 bases from J, leaving 21 bases between. Per germline, CDR1 SEHNR and CDR2 FQNEAQ (reference sequence). DNA of the CDR3: TGTGCCAGCAGCTTAGTGGCCCGGGGAGGCGTTCGGCACGAGCAGTACTTC. Its protein product is CASSLVARGGVRHEQYF.

Only one count was recorded for this clone. The rearrangement joins TRBV7-9 to TRBJ1-2; a possible D gene is TRBD1 (6 bases). Germline CDR1 and CDR2: SEHNR and FQNEAQ (reference sequence). Trimming took 3 bases from V and 8 from J, leaving 13 bases between them. The CDR3 runs 13 residues. CDR3 DNA: TGTGCCAGCAGCTTCGGGGGGCCAGGGGGCTACACCTTC. This encodes CASSFGGPGGYTF.

This rearrangement joins TRBV28 to TRBJ2-7, with 7 nucleotides matching TRBD1. This CDR3 is 13 amino acids long. V was pared by 11 bases and J by 2 bases, with 9 bases of the junction left unmatched. The germline V gene encodes CDR1 MDHEN and CDR2 SYDVKM. The CDR3 sequence is CAGSGTETYEQYF. Written as DNA, the CDR3 is TGTGCCGGCTCCGGGACAGAAACCTACGAGCAGTACTTC.

This chain connects TRBV6-5 to TRBJ2-7, with 10 bases identical to TRBD1. CDR3 length equals 13 residues. Germline CDR1 MNHEY, CDR2 SVGAGI. V lost 5 bases and J lost 7; bases outside the gene matches: 5. This CDR3 reads CASSRQGAQEQYF. In DNA, the CDR3 is TGTGCCAGCAGTCGACAGGGGGCGCAGGAGCAGTACTTC.

Concerning this clone: Other DNA sequences from this sample encode an identical CDR3 as well. The genes are TRBV6-5 and TRBJ2-3, with 11 bases lining up with TRBD2. This CDR3 spans 15 amino acids. Per germline, CDR1 MNHEY and CDR2 SVGAGI. With V trimmed by 6 bases and J by 3 bases, 5 bases remained unmatched. The CDR3 protein is CASRSLAGGTDTQYF. The CDR3 region has the DNA TGTGCCAGCAGGAGTCTAGCGGGAGGAACAGATACGCAGTATTTT.

The genes are TRBV3-1 (or the pseudogene TRBV3-2) and TRBJ1-6; the D gene is possibly TRBD1 (5 bases). Trimming took off 0 bases at V and 9 bases at J, with 9 bases between the two ends. The CDR3 sequence is 14 residues long. Germline assignment: CDR1 LGHDT and CDR2 YNNKEL (reference sequence). The CDR3 loop is CASSQDAGPSPLHF. The CDR3 DNA reads TGTGCCAGCAGCCAAGATGCGGGGCCTTCACCCCTCCACTTT.